One sample yielded the 8 T cell receptor beta chains listed below, sequenced in a study of graft-versus-host responses after intestinal transplantation. Which antigens these TCRs recognize remains unknown. Generated by immunoSEQ multiplex PCR, the TCRdb table keeps only in-frame clones and is missing some. The sample has some 84,000 clones, 82% seen once. Material: unstimulated CD4+ T cells sorted from spleen or lymph node cells, obtained before intestinal transplant. The receptors were sampled from a human donor who received an intestinal transplant.

There are a few counts of this clone. The V call is TRBV29-1, the J call TRBJ1-1; the D is unclear. Germline V gene lookup returns CDR1 SQVTM and CDR2 ANQGSEA. Trimming cost V 4 bases and J 1 base, with 10 bases left between them. The CDR3 extends over 13 amino acids. CDR3 bases: TGCAGCGTTGTTCCGGGAACGAACACTGAAGCTTTCTTT. Its protein product is CSVVPGTNTEAFF.

The rearrangement joins TRBV5-1 to TRBJ1-1, with D unresolved. Trimming took off 4 bases at V and 1 base at J, with 11 bases between the two ends. The CDR3 consists of 14 residues. Looked up from germline, CDR1 is SGHRS and CDR2 is YFSETQ. The CDR3 sequence is CASSPFTANTEAFF. The CDR3 DNA sequence: TGCGCCAGCAGCCCGTTCACTGCGAACACTGAAGCTTTCTTT.

V is TRBV4-1 and J is TRBJ2-5; 9 nucleotides line up with TRBD1. This CDR3 has 14 amino acids. The V gene end was trimmed by 1 base and the J gene end by 5 bases; junction bases not matched to a gene: 2. The germline V gene encodes CDR1 MGHRA and CDR2 YSYEKL. Written as DNA, the CDR3 is TGCGCCAGCAGCCAAGGCGGACAGGGGGAGACCCAGTACTTC. Its translation: CASSQGGQGETQYF.

In its sample, this clone was seen a few times. J is TRBJ1-1 and V is TRBV6-1; D gene ambiguous. V was shortened by 7 bases and J by 4 bases, with 10 bases between the two germline ends. This CDR3 region has 12 residues. The germline CDR1 and CDR2 sequences are MNHNS and SASEGT. In DNA, the CDR3 is TGTGCCAGCATATTAGTGTCCACTGAAGCTTTCTTT. Translation gives CASILVSTEAFF.

This sequence joins TRBV10-3 and TRBJ2-7; TRBD1 might be the D (6 bases). The CDR3 runs to 15 residues. Germline V gene data show CDR1 as ENHRY and CDR2 as SYGVKD. V was shortened by 6 bases and J by 2 bases, with 17 bases between the two germline ends. CDR3 coding DNA: TGTGCCATCAGCGCCACCGGGACACAGGCCTACGAGCAGTACTTC. Amino acid sequence: CAISATGTQAYEQYF.

The V call is TRBV18, the J call TRBJ2-7, with TRBD2 identical over 7 bases. The V segment lost 6 bases and the J segment 1 base; nucleotides outside the gene matches: 9. Germline V gene sequence: CDR1 KGHSH, CDR2 LQKENI. This CDR3 is built from 15 residues. This CDR3 is CASSPGLGGSYEQYF. DNA for the CDR3: TGTGCCAGCTCCCCGGGCCTGGGAGGGTCCTACGAGCAGTACTTC.

V and J are TRBV6-1 and TRBJ1-4; TRBD1 agrees at 12 bases. V shed 6 bases, J shed 7 bases, and the junction held 6 bases outside the gene matches. CDR3 length equals 15 residues. Germline CDR1 is MNHNS and CDR2 is SASEGT. The CDR3 loop reads CASSSPGQGAEKLFF. The DNA of the CDR3 is TGTGCCAGCAGCTCTCCGGGACAGGGGGCTGAAAAACTGTTTTTT.

This sequence joins TRBV2 and TRBJ1-5; TRBD1 matches 7 bases. Germline V lookup: CDR1 SNHLY, CDR2 FYNNEI. After removal of 6 bases from V and 6 bases from J, the junction contained 8 bases not matched to a gene. This CDR3 is built from 14 residues. CDR3 DNA sequence: TGTGCCAGCAGAGAGACAGGGCTCGGTCAGCCCCAGCATTTT. Amino acid sequence: CASRETGLGQPQHF.